This T cell receptor beta chain came from a study of blood T cells in healthy people across ages. Trimming left V 3 bases short and J 5 bases short, with 10 bases between. Germline lookup yields CDR1 SGHVS and CDR2 FNYEAQ. The CDR3 is 14 amino acids. Individuals who donated were healthy Caucasians from Russia aged 6 to 90. Isolation per sample recovered at least 6 million PBMCs. As for this clonotype: The antigen is not known.

A second PCR, run for roughly 7 to 11 cycles, used a sample-barcoded 5' primer plus a J-beta primer mix. Each cDNA molecule carried a tag from a template-switch adaptor that contained 12 random nucleotides. TCRdb independently ran MiXCR on the 5' RACE reads; one entry per CDR3 protein. The top ten hold approximately 7% of the sample, which has about 1.4 million distinct CDR3 sequences, approximately 59% seen once. Findings of the study overall: Diversity of TCR beta correlated strongly with naive T cell percentage.

The chain employs TRBV7-6 and TRBJ2-2; TRBD1 or TRBD2 may be the D gene (5 bases each). This TCR derives from a man younger than 35 in good health. The sample was blood. The CDR3 here is CASSFGGETGELFF. As DNA, the CDR3 is TGTGCCAGCAGCTTTGGGGGAGAAACCGGGGAGCTGTTTTTT.